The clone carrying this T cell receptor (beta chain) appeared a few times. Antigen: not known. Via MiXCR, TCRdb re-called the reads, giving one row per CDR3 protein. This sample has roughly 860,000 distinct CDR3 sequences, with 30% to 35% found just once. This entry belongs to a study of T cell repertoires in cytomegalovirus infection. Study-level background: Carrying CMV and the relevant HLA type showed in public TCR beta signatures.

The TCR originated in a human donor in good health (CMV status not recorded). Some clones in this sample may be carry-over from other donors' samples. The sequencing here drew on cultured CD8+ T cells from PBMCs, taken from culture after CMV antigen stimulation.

The DNA of the CDR3 is TGTGCCAGCAGTTTTACATGGACTCCGCGGCCCTCCAATGAGCAGTTCTTC. Its translation: CASSFTWTPRPSNEQFF. The V call is TRBV12-3 or TRBV12-4, the J call TRBJ2-1; D is perhaps TRBD2 (5 bases). V was shortened by 3 bases and J by 6 bases, with 21 bases between the two germline ends. This CDR3 is 17 amino acids long.